The 7 T cell receptor beta chains presented below share a single source sample, sequenced in a study of cytomegalovirus exposure and HLA in healthy donors. The study ran its PCR with 60 Vbeta and 13 Jbeta primers. The method was immunoSEQ multiplex PCR; TCRdb's version includes in-frame clones alone and lacks a portion of them. This sample has about 150,000 clones; more than 60% occur once, and the top ten carry 8% to 13%. Material: PBMCs. Receptors originate from a man aged 30-40 years in good health and CMV-seropositive.

The CDR3 protein is CASSLAGGPGKETQYF. CDR3 DNA sequence: TGTGCCAGCAGCTTAGCGGGAGGGCCGGGGAAAGAGACCCAGTACTTC. V usage is TRBV7-9 and J usage is TRBJ2-5; the match to TRBD2 covers 7 bases. The length of the CDR3 is 16 residues. V trimming: 0 bases; J trimming: 3 bases; junction bases outside the gene matches: 7. CDR1 and CDR2 (germline): SEHNR, FQNEAQ (reference sequence).

The CDR3 is CASGDLAAAYEQYF. CDR3 DNA: TGTGCCAGCGGGGATCTAGCGGCAGCTTACGAGCAGTACTTC. The V gene is TRBV6-6, the J gene TRBJ2-5, with 7 nucleotides matching TRBD2. The end of the DNA aligns better with TRBJ2-7, so the J call may be wrong. The CDR3 covers 14 residues. Germline V gene sequence: CDR1 MNHNY, CDR2 SVGAGI (reference sequence).

This clone occurred once. The genes are TRBV28 and TRBJ1-1, with TRBD1 matching 7 bases. Germline V CDR1 and CDR2: MDHEN, SYDVKM. CDR3 length: 16 residues. After removal of 2 bases from V and 7 bases from J, the junction contained 13 bases not matched to a gene. The CDR3 spells CASSLPRQGVEIEAFF. The DNA of the CDR3 is TGTGCCAGCAGTTTACCCCGACAGGGAGTTGAAATTGAAGCTTTCTTT.

The rearrangement joins TRBV27 to TRBJ2-5; D remains unclear. The CDR3 consists of 11 residues. With 6 bases removed from V and 5 bases from J, the gap between germline ends came to 7 bases. Germline lookup yields CDR1 MNHEY and CDR2 SMNVEV (reference sequence). The CDR3 reads CASRSSETQYF. The CDR3, as DNA: TGTGCCAGCAGGTCCTCGGAGACCCAGTACTTC.

The V gene is TRBV10-3, the J gene TRBJ1-1; D not certain. The length of the CDR3 is 16 residues. Germline CDR1 ENHRY, CDR2 SYGVKD. Trimming stripped 2 bases from V and 0 bases from J, with 13 bases between. The CDR3 DNA is TGTGCCATCAGTGAGACGTCGCTTACAGTGAACACTGAAGCTTTCTTT. It specifies CAISETSLTVNTEAFF.

This chain connects TRBV27 to TRBJ1-3; D is unclear. The germline gives CDR1 MNHEY, CDR2 SMNVEV (reference sequence). The CDR3 runs 14 residues. V lost 6 bases to trimming and J lost 0 bases, with 9 bases between them. The CDR3 is CASSFTASGNTIYF. In nucleotides, the CDR3 is TGTGCCAGCAGCTTTACAGCCTCTGGAAACACCATATATTTT.

V is TRBV7-2 and J is TRBJ1-2; maybe TRBD1 (5 bases). The ends were cut back, 5 bases at V and 4 bases at J, with 14 bases in the middle. The CDR3 covers 14 residues. Germline-derived CDR1 and CDR2 are SGHTA and FQGNSA. The CDR3 bases are TGTGCCAGCAGCCCGACCGGGGGGATCTATGGCTACACCTTC. The encoded protein is CASSPTGGIYGYTF.